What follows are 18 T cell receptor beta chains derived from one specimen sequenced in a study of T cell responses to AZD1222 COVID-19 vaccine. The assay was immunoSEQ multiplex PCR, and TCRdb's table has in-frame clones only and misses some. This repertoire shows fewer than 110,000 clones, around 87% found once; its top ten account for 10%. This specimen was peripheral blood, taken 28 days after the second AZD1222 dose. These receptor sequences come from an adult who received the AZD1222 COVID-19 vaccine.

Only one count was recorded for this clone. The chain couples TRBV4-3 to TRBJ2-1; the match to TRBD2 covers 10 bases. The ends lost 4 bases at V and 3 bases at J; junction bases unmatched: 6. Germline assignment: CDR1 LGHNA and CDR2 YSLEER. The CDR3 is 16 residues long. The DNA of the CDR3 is TGCGCCAGCAGCCGTCTAGCGGGAGCTAGCTACAATGAGCAGTTCTTC. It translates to CASSRLAGASYNEQFF.

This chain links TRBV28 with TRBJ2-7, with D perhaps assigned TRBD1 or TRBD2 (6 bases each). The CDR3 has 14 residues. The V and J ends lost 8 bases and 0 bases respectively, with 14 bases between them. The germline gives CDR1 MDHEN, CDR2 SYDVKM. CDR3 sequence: CASRRGLSSYEQYF. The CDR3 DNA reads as TGTGCCAGCCGCCGGGGGCTAAGCTCCTACGAGCAGTACTTC.

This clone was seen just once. CDR3 loop: CASSRAGATITTDTQYF. The CDR3 DNA sequence: TGTGCCAGTAGTCGAGCGGGGGCGACCATTACCACAGATACGCAGTATTTT. The chain carries TRBV19 and TRBJ2-3; 8 nucleotides match TRBD2. From germline, CDR1 is LNHDA and CDR2 SQIVND (reference sequence). The CDR3 spans 17 residues. V lost 5 bases to trimming and J lost 2 bases; unmatched junction nucleotides: 12. The full variable domain, with the rest looked up from reference TRBV19 and TRBJ2-3, is DGGITQSPKYLFRKEGQNVTLSCEQNLNHDAMYWYRQDPGQGLRLIYYSQIVNDFQKGDIAEGYSVSREKKESFPLTVTSAQKNPTAFYLCASSRAGATITTDTQYFGPGTRLTVL.

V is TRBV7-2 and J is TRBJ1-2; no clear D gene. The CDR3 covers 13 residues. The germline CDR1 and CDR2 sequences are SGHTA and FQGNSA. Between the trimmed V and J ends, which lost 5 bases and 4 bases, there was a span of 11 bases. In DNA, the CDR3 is TGTGCCAGCAGCCCGCGGAGGGTCTATGGCTACACCTTC. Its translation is CASSPRRVYGYTF. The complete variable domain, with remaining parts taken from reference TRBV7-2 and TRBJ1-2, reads GAGVSQSPSNKVTEKGKDVELRCDPISGHTALYWYRQSLGQGLEFLIYFQGNSAPDKSGLPSDRFSAERTGGSVSTLTIQRTQQEDSAVYLCASSPRRVYGYTFGSGTRLTVV.

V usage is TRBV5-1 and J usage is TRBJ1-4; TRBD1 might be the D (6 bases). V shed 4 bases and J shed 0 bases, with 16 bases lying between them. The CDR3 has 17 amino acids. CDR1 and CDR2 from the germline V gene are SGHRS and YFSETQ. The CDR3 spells CASSPLGHQATNEKLFF. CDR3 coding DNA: TGCGCCAGCAGCCCGCTGGGACATCAGGCAACTAATGAAAAACTGTTTTTT.

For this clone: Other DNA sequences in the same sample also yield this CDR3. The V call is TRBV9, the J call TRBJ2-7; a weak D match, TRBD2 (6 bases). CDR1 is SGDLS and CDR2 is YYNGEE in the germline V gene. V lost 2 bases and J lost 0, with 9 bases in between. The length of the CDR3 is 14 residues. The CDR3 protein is CASSVGGSSYEQYF. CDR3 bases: TGTGCCAGCAGCGTTGGGGGGAGCTCCTACGAGCAGTACTTC.

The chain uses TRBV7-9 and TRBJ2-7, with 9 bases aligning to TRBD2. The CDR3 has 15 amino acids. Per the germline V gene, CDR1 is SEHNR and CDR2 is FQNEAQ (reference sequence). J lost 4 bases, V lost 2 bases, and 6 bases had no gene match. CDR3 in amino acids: CASSLWSSGRYEQYF. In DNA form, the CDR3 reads TGTGCCAGCAGCTTATGGAGTAGCGGGAGATACGAGCAGTACTTC.

In nucleotides, the CDR3 is TGTGCCACGTCGGACAGGGGAGAATCACCCCTCCACTTT. It translates to CATSDRGESPLHF. V is TRBV10-3 and J is TRBJ1-6, with 9 bases lining up with TRBD1. Germline lookup yields CDR1 ENHRY and CDR2 SYGVKD. The CDR3 totals 13 residues. V trimming: 10 bases; J trimming: 10 bases; junction bases outside the gene matches: 8.

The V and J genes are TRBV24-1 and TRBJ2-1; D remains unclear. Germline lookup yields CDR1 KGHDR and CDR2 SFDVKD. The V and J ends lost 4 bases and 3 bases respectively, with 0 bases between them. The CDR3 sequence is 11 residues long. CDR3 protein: CATSDYNEQFF. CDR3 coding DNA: TGTGCCACCAGTGACTACAATGAGCAGTTCTTC.

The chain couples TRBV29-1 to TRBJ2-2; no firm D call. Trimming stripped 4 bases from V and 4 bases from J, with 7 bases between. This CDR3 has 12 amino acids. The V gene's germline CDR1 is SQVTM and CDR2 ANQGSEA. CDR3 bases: TGCAGCGTTGGCAAGGGCACCGGGGAGCTGTTTTTT. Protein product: CSVGKGTGELFF.

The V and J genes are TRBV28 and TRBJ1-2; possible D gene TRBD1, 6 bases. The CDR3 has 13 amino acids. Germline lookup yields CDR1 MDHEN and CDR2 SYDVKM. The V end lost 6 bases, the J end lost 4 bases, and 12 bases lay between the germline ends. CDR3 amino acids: CASRIQGSYGYTF. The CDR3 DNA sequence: TGTGCCAGCAGGATACAGGGTAGCTATGGCTACACCTTC.

Here the CDR3 DNA reads TGTGCCAGCAGCTTAGTGGAGGCTCGTCTAACCTACGAGCAGTACTTC. Protein: CASSLVEARLTYEQYF. V gene TRBV11-3 combines with J gene TRBJ2-7; possibly TRBD2 for D (5 bases). The CDR3 is 16 amino acids. V lost 1 base and J 2 bases, leaving 15 bases between the germline ends. CDR1 and CDR2 from the germline V gene are SGHNT and YENEEA.

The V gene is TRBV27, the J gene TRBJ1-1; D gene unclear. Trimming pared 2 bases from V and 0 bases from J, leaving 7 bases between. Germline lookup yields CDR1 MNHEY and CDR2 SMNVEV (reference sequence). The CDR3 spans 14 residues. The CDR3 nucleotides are TGTGCCAGCAGTTTAGCGGGCATGAACACTGAAGCTTTCTTT. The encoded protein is CASSLAGMNTEAFF.

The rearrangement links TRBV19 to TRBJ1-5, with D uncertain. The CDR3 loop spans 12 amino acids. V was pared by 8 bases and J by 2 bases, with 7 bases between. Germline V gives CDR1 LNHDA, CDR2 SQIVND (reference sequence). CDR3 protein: CASHIGNQPQHF. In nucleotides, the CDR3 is TGTGCCAGTCACATCGGCAATCAGCCCCAGCATTTT. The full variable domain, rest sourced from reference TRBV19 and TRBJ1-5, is DGGITQSPKYLFRKEGQNVTLSCEQNLNHDAMYWYRQDPGQGLRLIYYSQIVNDFQKGDIAEGYSVSREKKESFPLTVTSAQKNPTAFYLCASHIGNQPQHFGDGTRLSIL.

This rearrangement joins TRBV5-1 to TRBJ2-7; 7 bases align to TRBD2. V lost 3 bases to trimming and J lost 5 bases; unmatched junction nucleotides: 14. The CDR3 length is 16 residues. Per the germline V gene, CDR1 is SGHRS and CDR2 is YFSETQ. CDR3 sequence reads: CASSSVGGSIQDEQYF. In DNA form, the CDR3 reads TGCGCCAGCAGCTCCGTGGGGGGGTCAATCCAGGACGAGCAGTACTTC.

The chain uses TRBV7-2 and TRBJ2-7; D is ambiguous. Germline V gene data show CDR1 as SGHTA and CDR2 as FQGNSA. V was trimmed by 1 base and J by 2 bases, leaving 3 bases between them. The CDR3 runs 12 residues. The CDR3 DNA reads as TGTGCCAGCAGCTTAGTGGCCTACGAGCAGTACTTC. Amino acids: CASSLVAYEQYF.

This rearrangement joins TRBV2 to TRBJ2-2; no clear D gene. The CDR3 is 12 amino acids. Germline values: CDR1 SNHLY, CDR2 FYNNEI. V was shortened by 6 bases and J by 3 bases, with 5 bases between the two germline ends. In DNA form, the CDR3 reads TGTGCCAGCAGCATTTACACCGGGGAGCTGTTTTTT. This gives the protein CASSIYTGELFF.

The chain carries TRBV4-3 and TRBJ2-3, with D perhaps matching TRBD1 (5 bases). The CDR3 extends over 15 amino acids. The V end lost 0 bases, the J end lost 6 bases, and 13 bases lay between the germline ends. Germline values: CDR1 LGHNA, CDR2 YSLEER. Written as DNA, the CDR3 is TGCGCCAGCAGCCAAGACAGGGCCCTGGGGGATACGCAGTATTTT. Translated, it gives CASSQDRALGDTQYF.